This T cell receptor (beta chain) is from a study of blood T cell repertoires in COVID-19. On the study more broadly: Both acute and convalescent COVID-19 samples were obtained from the United States, Italy and Spain. T cells, B-cell-depleted T cells, or PBMCs provided the cDNA or gDNA that served as material.

Original processing methods: Amplifying reference gene primers gave estimates of nucleated cell counts. Only in-frame clones appear in the TCRdb table, and some are missing; sequencing was by immunoSEQ multiplex PCR. V and J calls and clone size are given by that table; D and trimming were obtained from the DNA. The sample lists 100,000 to 150,000 clones, roughly three quarters occurring once. Germline-derived CDR1 and CDR2 are SGHAT and FQDESV (reference sequence). The length of the CDR3 is 14 residues. Trimming stripped 5 bases from V and 6 bases from J, with 14 bases between. Sequenced material: peripheral blood. The receptor's source is a woman in her seventies with acute or convalescent COVID-19. The V gene is TRBV11-1, the J gene TRBJ2-1; D possibly corresponds to TRBD2 (6 bases). The CDR3: CASSLWGLGNEQFF. The CDR3, as DNA: TGTGCCAGCAGCCTTTGGGGACTCGGCAATGAGCAGTTCTTC.